This T cell receptor (beta chain) originates from a study of T cells in Graves' hyperthyroidism and ophthalmopathy (dated by TCRdb to about 2019). With respect to the entire study: Peripheral blood samples were taken at initial diagnosis, before any treatment was given. A discovery cohort of roughly 100 patients, roughly 40 with Graves' ophthalmopathy and approximately 57 with stable Graves' hyperthyroidism, was used to find distinguishing TCR V-J signatures. Prospective prediction of ophthalmopathy was tested in an independent validation cohort consisting of under 20 hyperthyroidism patients and about 17 patients who later progressed to ophthalmopathy. The 75 to 100 discovery patients were randomly split 7:3 into training and test sets. In more than 5 Graves' hyperthyroidism patients, the study also compared T-cell repertoires from thyroid tissue with T-cell repertoires from blood. After sampling, hyperthyroidism patients received methimazole starting at 30 mg daily, and ophthalmopathy patients received high-dose intravenous methylprednisolone. The paper describes TCR Vbeta CDR3 sequencing of more than 120 peripheral blood samples, made up of 43 ophthalmopathy patients, roughly 72 hyperthyroidism patients and 17 progressor patients.

The TCR beta CDR3 regions were amplified from RNA transcripts. For the first round of RT-PCR on the TCR CDR3, the HTBI primer set was used together with the Qiagen OneStep RT-PCR kit. Libraries were constructed in a second round of multiplex PCR, after which size selection and purification were carried out. Libraries were sequenced paired-end with 100 bp reads on an Illumina HiSeq2000. For the original study's pipeline: SOAPnuke was used to process the raw data, removing reads that contained adapters or uncalled bases, had a mean Phred below 15, or lacked an exact match to the constant primer or identifier. High-quality paired reads were merged with COPE v1.2.5, and unique nucleotide sequences were defined as clonotypes. MiTCR v1.1 was used to align clonotypes to the IMGT TRBV, TRBD and TRBJ reference segments. Analysis was restricted to V-J combinations with a frequency above 0.0001, which covered about 99% of repertoires. The TCS score was defined as F50 (clonal expansion) divided by E x V (chaos), with BLOSUM62-based TCRdist calculated between CDR3 peptides within each V-J. Welch's t-statistics and random forest reduced fewer than 550 V-J features to roughly 13, which were used in a naive Bayes classifier (R e1071). The public reads were run again by TCRdb, first through fastp at Q25 and then through MiXCR, and only productive beta chains were kept. CDR3 protein sequences are deduplicated, and each keeps its most common genes and DNA. These V and J calls rely on TCRdb rather than the paper's analysis. The sample profile shows 560,000 or so distinct CDR3 sequences; just under 20% of them were found once. The ten largest clones capture about half of the sample.

This clonotype has just one count. The clone's antigen remains unknown. Base qualities are not provided; no much larger clone lies one nucleotide away. Support from one read is weak. Study-wide findings and limitations: In validation, progression to ophthalmopathy was predicted by the model with approximately 67% sensitivity and around 75% specificity, a median of about 6.8 months before onset. A 13 V-J signature model separated ophthalmopathy from stable hyperthyroidism, with approximately 87% sensitivity and about 81% specificity in cross-validation and 80%/75% in testing. No statistical method was used to set the sample size in advance, and investigators knew the group allocation. Blood samples also contained most of the expanded thyroid clonotypes (frequency above 0.001), which suggests that blood repertoires may reflect thyroid immune responses.

The germline V gene specifies ENHRY as CDR1 and SYGVKD as CDR2. V is cut by 5 bases and J by 5 bases, and the space between the germline ends is 6 bases. Including cysteine and phenylalanine, the CDR3 has 11 amino acids. The sequence is cut down to CDR3 DNA, 33 bases in frame from base 1. Moderately to severely active disease, a Clinical Activity Score of at least 3, a NOSPECS grade of at least 4, and a duration under 3 months were present in ophthalmopathy patients. The study excluded patients with uncontrolled infections, other autoimmune diseases, pregnancy or lactation. Diagnoses were based on clinical symptoms, serum thyroxine and TRAb, thyroid ultrasound and orbital computed tomography. PBMCs were separated from approximately 9.9 ml of fresh peripheral blood using Ficoll-Paque density gradient centrifugation. Total RNA was extracted with Trizol reagent, and quality was checked on an Agilent 2100 Bioanalyzer.

The TCR comes from a middle-aged man with Graves' ophthalmopathy. This chain is built from TRBV10-3 and TRBJ2-5, with an unclear D gene assignment. The sample consisted of blood. The CDR3 has the sequence CAISSGETQYF. The DNA sequence is as follows: TGTGCCATCAGTTCTGGGGAGACCCAGTACTTC.